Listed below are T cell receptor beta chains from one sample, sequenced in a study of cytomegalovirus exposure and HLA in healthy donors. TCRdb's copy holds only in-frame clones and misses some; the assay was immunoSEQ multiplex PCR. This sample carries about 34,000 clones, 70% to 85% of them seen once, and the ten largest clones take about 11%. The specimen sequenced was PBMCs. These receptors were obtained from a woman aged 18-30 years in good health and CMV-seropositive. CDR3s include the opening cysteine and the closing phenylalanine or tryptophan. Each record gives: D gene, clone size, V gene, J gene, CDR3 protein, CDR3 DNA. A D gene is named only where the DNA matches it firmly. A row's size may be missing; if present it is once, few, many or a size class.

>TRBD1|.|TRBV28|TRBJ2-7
CASSLSRPTGGEQYF
TGTGCCAGCAGTTTATCCCGCCCGACAGGGGGCGAGCAGTACTTC
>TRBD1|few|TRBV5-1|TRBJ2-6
CASSSRTGKQSGANVLTF
TGCGCCAGCAGCTCCCGGACAGGGAAGCAATCTGGGGCCAACGTCCTGACTTTC
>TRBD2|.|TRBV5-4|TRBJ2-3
CASSLESGRAGDTQYF
TGTGCCAGCAGCTTGGAAAGCGGGAGGGCTGGCGATACGCAGTATTTT
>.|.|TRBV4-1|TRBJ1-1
CASSQETEDWTEAFF
TGCGCCAGCAGCCAGGAGACAGAGGATTGGACTGAAGCTTTCTTT
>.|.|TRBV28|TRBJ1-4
CASSLRTGLGEKLFF
TGTGCCAGCAGTTTAAGAACAGGGTTAGGAGAAAAACTGTTTTTT
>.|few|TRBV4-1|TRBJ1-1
CASSQGRTWGNTEAFF
TGCGCCAGCAGCCAAGGAAGGACATGGGGGAACACTGAAGCTTTCTTT
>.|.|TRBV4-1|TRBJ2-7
CASAPLTDSSYEQYF
TGCGCCAGCGCCCCATTGACAGACAGCTCCTACGAGCAGTACTTC
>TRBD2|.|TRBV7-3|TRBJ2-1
CASSPATSGGANEQFF
TGTGCCAGCAGCCCGGCAACTAGCGGGGGGGCGAATGAGCAGTTCTTC
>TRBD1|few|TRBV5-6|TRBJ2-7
CASSFRTGAYEQYF
TGTGCCAGCAGCTTTAGGACAGGGGCCTACGAGCAGTACTTC
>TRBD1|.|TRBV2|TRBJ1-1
CASSKGQGWTEAFF
TGTGCCAGCAGCAAGGGACAGGGATGGACTGAAGCTTTCTTT
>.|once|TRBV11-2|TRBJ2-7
CASSPSYEQYF
TGTGCCAGCAGCCCCAGCTACGAGCAGTACTTC
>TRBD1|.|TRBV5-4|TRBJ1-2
CASSPTGGKGYTF
TGTGCCAGCAGCCCGACAGGGGGCAAGGGCTACACCTTC
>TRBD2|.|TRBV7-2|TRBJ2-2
CASSLYSGRELFF
TGTGCCAGCAGCCTCTATAGCGGGCGAGAGCTGTTTTTT
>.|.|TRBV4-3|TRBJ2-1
CASSPQAETSYNEQFF
TGCGCCAGCAGCCCACAAGCGGAAACGTCCTACAATGAGCAGTTCTTC
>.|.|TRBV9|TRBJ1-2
CASSEWSGRGLGGYTF
TGTGCCAGCAGCGAGTGGTCGGGCAGGGGATTAGGTGGCTACACCTTC
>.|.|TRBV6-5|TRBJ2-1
CASSYSSSRGYNEQFF
TGTGCCAGCAGTTACTCATCTAGTAGGGGTTACAATGAGCAGTTCTTC
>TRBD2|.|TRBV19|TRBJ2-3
CASRPGLAGTQYF
TGTGCCAGTAGGCCCGGACTAGCGGGAACGCAGTATTTT
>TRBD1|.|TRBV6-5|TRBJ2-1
CASSSTGGSYNEQFF
TGTGCCAGCAGTTCCACAGGGGGGTCCTACAATGAGCAGTTCTTC
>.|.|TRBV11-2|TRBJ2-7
CASSLVFPKSLFYEQYF
TGTGCCAGCAGCTTAGTGTTTCCTAAGTCATTGTTCTACGAGCAGTACTTC